The sequence of this T cell receptor (beta chain) was determined in a study of shared clonotypes between healthy human individuals. Clones were sequenced by immunoSEQ multiplex PCR, and TCRdb holds only the in-frame ones, with some missing. The repertoire holds 2,100,000 or so clones, with 95% as singletons. Germline CDR1 MNHNS, CDR2 SASEGT. Trimming removed 7 bases at V and 5 bases at J, with 12 bases between. The CDR3 runs 13 residues. Sequencing used naive CD4+ T cells sorted from blood. Subset denoted: CD45RA+ positively selected. This chain uses TRBV6-1 with TRBJ2-4; D is uncertain. The sequence was obtained from a man between 18 and 35 years old in good health. CDR3 amino acids: CASNPSLQNIQYF. CDR3 nucleotides: TGTGCCAGCAACCCCTCCTTGCAAAACATTCAGTACTTC.